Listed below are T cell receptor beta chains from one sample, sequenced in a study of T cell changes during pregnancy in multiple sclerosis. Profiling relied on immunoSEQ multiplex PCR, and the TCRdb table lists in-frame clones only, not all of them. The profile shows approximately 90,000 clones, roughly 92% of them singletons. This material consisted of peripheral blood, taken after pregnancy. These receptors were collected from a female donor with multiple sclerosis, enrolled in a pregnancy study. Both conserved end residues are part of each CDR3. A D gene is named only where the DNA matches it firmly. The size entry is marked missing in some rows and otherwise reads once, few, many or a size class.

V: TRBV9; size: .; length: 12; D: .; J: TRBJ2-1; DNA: TGTGCCAGCAGCTTGAGACTAGATGAGCAGTTCTTC; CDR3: CASSLRLDEQFF
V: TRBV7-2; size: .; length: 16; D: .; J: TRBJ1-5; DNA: TGTGCCAGCAGCCTATTGGGTAGCAGAAGCAATCAGCCCCAGCATTTT; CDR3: CASSLLGSRSNQPQHF
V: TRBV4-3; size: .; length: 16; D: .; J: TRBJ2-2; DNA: TGCGCCAGCAGCCAAACGGGACAAACCACTACCGGGGAGCTGTTTTTT; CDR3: CASSQTGQTTTGELFF
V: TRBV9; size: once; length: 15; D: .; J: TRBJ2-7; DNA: TGTGCCAGCAGCGGATCAGTGGGCTTCACCTACGAGCAGTACTTC; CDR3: CASSGSVGFTYEQYF
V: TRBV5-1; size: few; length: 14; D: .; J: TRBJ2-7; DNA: TGCGCCAGCAGACGCGAGGTTACCTCCTACGAGCAGTACTTC; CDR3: CASRREVTSYEQYF
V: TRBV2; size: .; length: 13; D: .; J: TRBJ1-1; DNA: TGTGCCAGCAAGTTACAGTTTAACACTGAAGCTTTCTTT; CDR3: CASKLQFNTEAFF
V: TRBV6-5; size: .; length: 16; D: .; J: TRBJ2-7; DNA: TGTGCCAGCAGTTACACAACCGGGACATTACACTACGAGCAGTACTTT; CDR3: CASSYTTGTLHYEQYF
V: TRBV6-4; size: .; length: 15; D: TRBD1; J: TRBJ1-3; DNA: TGTGCCAGCAGTGAACAGGGGTCCGGCGGAAACACCATATATTTT; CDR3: CASSEQGSGGNTIYF
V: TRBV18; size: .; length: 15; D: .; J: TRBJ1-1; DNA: TGTGCCAGCTCACCAATGGGCCTCGGGAACACTGAAGCTTTCTTT; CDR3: CASSPMGLGNTEAFF
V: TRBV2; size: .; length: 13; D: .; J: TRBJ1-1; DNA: TGTGCCAGCAGTCCGCAGGGGAACACTGAAGCTTTCTTT; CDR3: CASSPQGNTEAFF
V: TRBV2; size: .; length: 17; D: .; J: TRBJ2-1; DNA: TGTGCCAGCATTTACCTTACGTTGGCAGGGGATAGGGATGAGCAGTTCTTC; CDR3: CASIYLTLAGDRDEQFF
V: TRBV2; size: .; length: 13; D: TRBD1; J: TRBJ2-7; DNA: TGTGCCAGCGCGGGACAGGGGGCCTACGAGCAGTACTTC; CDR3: CASAGQGAYEQYF
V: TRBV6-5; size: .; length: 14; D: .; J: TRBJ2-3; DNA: TGTGCCAGCAGTTACACAGGGCGCACAGATACGCAGTATTTT; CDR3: CASSYTGRTDTQYF
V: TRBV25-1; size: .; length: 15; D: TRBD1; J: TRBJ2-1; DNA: TGTGCCAGCAGTGGTGGACAGGGCTCCTACAATGAGCAGTTCTTC; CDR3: CASSGGQGSYNEQFF
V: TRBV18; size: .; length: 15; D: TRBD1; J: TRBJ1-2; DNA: TGTGCCAGCTCACCAACCACACGACAGGGACTGGGCTACACCTTC; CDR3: CASSPTTRQGLGYTF
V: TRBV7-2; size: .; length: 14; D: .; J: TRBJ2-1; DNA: TGTGCCAGCAGCTTAGACGGTCAGGGTCGATCTCCCTTCTTC; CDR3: CASSLDGQGRSPFF
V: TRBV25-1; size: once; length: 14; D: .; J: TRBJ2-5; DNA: TGTGCCAGCAGTGAAGTAGCGACACAAGAGACCCAGTACTTC; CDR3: CASSEVATQETQYF
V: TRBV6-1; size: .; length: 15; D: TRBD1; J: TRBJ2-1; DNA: TGTGCCAGCAGTGAGACAGGGGGGCCCTACAATGAGCAGTTCTTC; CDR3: CASSETGGPYNEQFF
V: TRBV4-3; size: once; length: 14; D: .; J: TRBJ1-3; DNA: TGCGCCAGCAGCCAAGATCTATCGGGAAACACCATATATTTT; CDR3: CASSQDLSGNTIYF
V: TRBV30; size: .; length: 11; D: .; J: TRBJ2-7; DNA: TGTGCCTGGAGTTACACCCGCGAGCAGTACTTC; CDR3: CAWSYTREQYF
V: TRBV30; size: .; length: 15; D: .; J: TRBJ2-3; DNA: TGTGCCTGGAGTGTACGACCTCCGAAGGAGGATACGCAGTATTTT; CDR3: CAWSVRPPKEDTQYF
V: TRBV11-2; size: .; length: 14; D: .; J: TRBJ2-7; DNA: TGTGCCAGCAGCTTAGGAGGGGGTGCGTTCGAGCAGTACTTC; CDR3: CASSLGGGAFEQYF
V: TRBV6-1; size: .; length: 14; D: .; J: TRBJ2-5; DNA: TGTGCCAGCAGTGACCGCGCGGTCCAAGAGACCCAGTACTTC; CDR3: CASSDRAVQETQYF
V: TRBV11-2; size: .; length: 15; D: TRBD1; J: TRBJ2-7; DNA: TGTGCCAGCAGCCCCCCCGGGACAGTAGGCTACGAGCAGTACTTC; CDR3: CASSPPGTVGYEQYF
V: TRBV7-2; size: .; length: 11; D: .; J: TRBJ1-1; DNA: TGTGCCAGCAGCTGGACTTCTGAAGCTTTCTTT; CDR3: CASSWTSEAFF
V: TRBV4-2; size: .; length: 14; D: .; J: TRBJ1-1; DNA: TGTGCCAGCAGCCAAGAGAGGCAGGGCACTGAAGCTTTCTTT; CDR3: CASSQERQGTEAFF